The entry below describes one TCR beta chain. This sample is drawn from a study of T cell changes during pregnancy in multiple sclerosis. Germline CDR1 MNHNS, CDR2 SASEGT. Trimming cost V 6 bases and J 6 bases, with 12 bases left between them. CDR3 length: 13 amino acids. The data were produced by immunoSEQ multiplex PCR, yet TCRdb's version contains in-frame clones alone and is incomplete. The sample contains 65,000 to 75,000 clones, just over 90% of which appear only once. The clonotype originates from a female donor with multiple sclerosis, enrolled in a pregnancy study. The V call is TRBV6-1, the J call TRBJ2-1, with TRBD2 as a possible D gene (6 bases). The starting material was peripheral blood, obtained in the second trimester of pregnancy. CDR3 sequence (DNA): TGTGCCAGCAGGACGGGACTCAGCAATGAGCAGTTCTTC. This sequence encodes CASRTGLSNEQFF.